The entry below gives a single T cell receptor (beta chain) sequence along with its context. The data stem from a study of regulatory T cells in long-lasting Graves disease. CDR3-region Arm-PCR and iRepertoire HTBI primers produced the TCR beta libraries. TCRdb used MiXCR to reprocess the multiplex PCR reads, holding one entry per CDR3 protein. The sample has 400,000 to 500,000 distinct CDR3 sequences, roughly 15% seen once. Noted time point: newly diagnosed GD, antithyroid drugs for less than 3 months. From PBMCs, RNA was extracted and then used to make the TCR library. Germline V gene lookup returns CDR1 SQVTM and CDR2 ANQGSEA. Losses at the gene ends were 7 bases for V and 4 bases for J; bases not matched to a gene: 27. There are 19 residues in the CDR3. This same sample was also part of a study on T cells in Graves' hyperthyroidism and ophthalmopathy.

Sample: peripheral blood mononuclear cells (PBMCs), taken at new diagnosis, from a patient treated with antithyroid drugs. The clonotype comes from a woman in her twenties or thirties with Graves disease. The rearrangement joins TRBV29-1 to TRBJ2-5, with 7 bases identical to TRBD1. CDR3 DNA sequence: TGCAGCGCCGTTACCCGGAGGCAGGGGGTTAAAAATACGGGAGAGACCCAGTACTTC. This codes for CSAVTRRQGVKNTGETQYF.